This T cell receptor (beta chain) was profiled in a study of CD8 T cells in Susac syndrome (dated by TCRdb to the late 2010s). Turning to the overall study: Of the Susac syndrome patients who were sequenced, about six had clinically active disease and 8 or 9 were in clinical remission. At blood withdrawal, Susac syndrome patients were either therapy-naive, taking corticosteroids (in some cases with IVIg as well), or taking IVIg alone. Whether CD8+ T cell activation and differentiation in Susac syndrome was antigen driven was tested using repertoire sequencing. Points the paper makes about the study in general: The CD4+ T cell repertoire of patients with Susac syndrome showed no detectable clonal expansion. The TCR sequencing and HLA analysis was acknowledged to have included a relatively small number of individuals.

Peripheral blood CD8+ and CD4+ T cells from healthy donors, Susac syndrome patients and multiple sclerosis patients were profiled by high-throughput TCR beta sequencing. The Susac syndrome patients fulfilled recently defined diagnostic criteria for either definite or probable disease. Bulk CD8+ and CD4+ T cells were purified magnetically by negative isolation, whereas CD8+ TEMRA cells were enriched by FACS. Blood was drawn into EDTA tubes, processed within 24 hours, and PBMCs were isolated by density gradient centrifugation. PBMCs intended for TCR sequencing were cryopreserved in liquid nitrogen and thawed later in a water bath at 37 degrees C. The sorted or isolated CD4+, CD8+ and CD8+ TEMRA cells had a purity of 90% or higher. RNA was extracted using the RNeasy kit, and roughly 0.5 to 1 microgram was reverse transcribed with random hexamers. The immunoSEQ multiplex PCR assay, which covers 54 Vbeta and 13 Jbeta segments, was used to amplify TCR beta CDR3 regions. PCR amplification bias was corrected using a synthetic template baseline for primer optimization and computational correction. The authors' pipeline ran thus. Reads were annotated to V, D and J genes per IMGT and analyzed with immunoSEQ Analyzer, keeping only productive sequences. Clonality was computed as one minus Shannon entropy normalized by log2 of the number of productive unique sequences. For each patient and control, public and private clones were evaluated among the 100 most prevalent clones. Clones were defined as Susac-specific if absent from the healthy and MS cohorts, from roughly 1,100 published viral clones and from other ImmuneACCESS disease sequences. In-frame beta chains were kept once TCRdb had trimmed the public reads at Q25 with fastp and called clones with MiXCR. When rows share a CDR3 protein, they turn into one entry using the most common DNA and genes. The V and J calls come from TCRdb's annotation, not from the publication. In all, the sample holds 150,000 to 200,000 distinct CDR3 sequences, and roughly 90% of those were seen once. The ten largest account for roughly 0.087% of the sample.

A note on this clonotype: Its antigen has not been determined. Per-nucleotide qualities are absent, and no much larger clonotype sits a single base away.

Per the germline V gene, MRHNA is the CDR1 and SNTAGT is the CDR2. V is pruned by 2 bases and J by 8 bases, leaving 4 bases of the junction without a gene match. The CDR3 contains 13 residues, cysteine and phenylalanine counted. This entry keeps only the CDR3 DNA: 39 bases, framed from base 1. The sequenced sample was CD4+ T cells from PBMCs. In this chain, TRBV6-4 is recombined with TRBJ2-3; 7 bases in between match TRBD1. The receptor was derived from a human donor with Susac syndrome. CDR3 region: CASSDRQGATQYF. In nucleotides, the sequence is TGTGCCAGCAGTGACCGACAGGGCGCTACGCAGTATTTT.